This entry concerns a single T cell receptor beta chain. The antigen remains unidentified. Produced via immunoSEQ multiplex PCR; TCRdb's table is partial and in-frame only. The sample holds more than 150,000 clones; roughly 72% are singletons and the top ten take over 10%. This record comes from a study of cytotoxic CD8 clonotypes in ibrutinib-treated CLL. Study-level background: Responses: some 25 partial, 2 complete; after median roughly 68 months, 14 stayed remitted, around twelve progressed. Samples yielded averages of hundreds of thousands of productive templates and over 90,000 productive rearrangements. Findings of the study overall: Few clonotypes were public, and these shrank or held steady under treatment.

The CDR3 covers 14 residues. The source of this sequence is a human donor with chronic lymphocytic leukemia. The material sequenced was PBMCs, taken after 24 months of ibrutinib treatment. The chain carries TRBV1 and TRBJ2-4. TRBV1 is noted as a pseudogene. CDR3 loop: CTSSLALGKNIQYF. In DNA, the CDR3 is TGCACCAGCAGCCTCGCCCTGGGCAAAAACATTCAGTACTTC.